This passage covers 22 T cell receptor beta chains from one sample sequenced in a study of blood T cells in healthy people across ages (dated by TCRdb to the mid-2010s). Libraries were made using 5' RACE. The instrument given in TCRdb is Illumina HiSeq 2500. The second PCR ran for roughly 7 to 12 cycles and used a J-beta primer mix along with a sample-barcoded 5' primer. TCRdb redid the processing of the public reads, applying fastp at Q25 and MiXCR, and retained in-frame beta chains. Each CDR3 protein appears once, grouped with its most common genes and DNA. Across this sample there are around 600,000 distinct CDR3 sequences, with under 55% seen only once. The ten top clones hold around 23% of the sample. Source material: blood. These receptors originate from an elderly man in good health.

This clonotype has a handful of counts. The chain carries TRBV28 and TRBJ1-2, with D possibly matching TRBD1 (6 bases). Trimming left V 6 bases short and J 3 bases short, with 14 bases between. The CDR3 covers 14 residues. The germline CDR1 and CDR2 sequences are MDHEN and SYDVKM. The CDR3 DNA sequence: TGTGCCAGCAGCCTAGCAGGGGAGGACTATGGCTACACCTTC. This sequence encodes CASSLAGEDYGYTF.

The rearrangement joins TRBV30 to TRBJ1-1; TRBD1 might be the D (6 bases). The CDR3 contains 12 residues. CDR1 and CDR2 from the germline V gene are GTSNPN and SVGIG (reference sequence). V lost 0 bases and J 9 bases, leaving 11 bases between the germline ends. The DNA for the CDR3 is TGTGCCTGGAGTGTAATGCGGGACAAAGCTTTCTTT. Amino acid sequence: CAWSVMRDKAFF.

This clonotype was recorded at least ten times. V usage is TRBV7-9 and J usage is TRBJ2-1, with D maybe TRBD1 (5 bases). Germline CDR1 and CDR2: SEHNR and FQNEAQ (reference sequence). This CDR3 is built from 15 residues. The germline V and J ends were trimmed by 5 bases and 4 bases, with 15 bases remaining between them. CDR3 residues: CASSPQGSIYNEQFF. For the CDR3, the DNA is TGTGCCAGCAGCCCTCAGGGCAGTATATACAATGAGCAGTTCTTC.

The chain combines TRBV11-3 with TRBJ2-3, with D possibly matching TRBD2 (5 bases). The CDR3 runs 16 residues. Germline V gives CDR1 SGHNT, CDR2 YENEEA. V dropped 2 bases and J dropped 1 base, with 13 bases sitting between them. The CDR3 DNA sequence: TGTGCCAGCAGCTTATGGTCGGGATATGGCACAGATACGCAGTATTTT. Protein sequence: CASSLWSGYGTDTQYF. Variable domain in full (rest from reference TRBV11-3 and TRBJ2-3): EAGVVQSPRYKIIEKKQPVAFWCNPISGHNTLYWYLQNLGQGPELLIRYENEEAVDDSQLPKDRFSAERLKGVDSTLKIQPAELGDSAVYLCASSLWSGYGTDTQYFGPGTRLTVL.

The chain is built from TRBV20-1 and TRBJ2-5; no clear D gene. Trimming removed 5 bases from V and 5 bases from J, with 21 bases in between. The CDR3 totals 15 residues. CDR1 DFQATT and CDR2 SNEGSKA come from the germline V gene (reference sequence). CDR3 residues: CSAPRFGEKLETQYF. The CDR3 nucleotides are TGCAGTGCTCCCAGGTTCGGTGAAAAGTTGGAGACCCAGTACTTC.

This clonotype was seen only a few times. The chain is built from TRBV5-6 and TRBJ2-7; 11 positions agree with TRBD2. This CDR3 is 16 amino acids long. The V gene end was trimmed by 2 bases and the J gene end by 2 bases; junction bases not matched to a gene: 6. Per the germline V gene, CDR1 is SGHDT and CDR2 is YYEEEE. CDR3 nucleotide sequence: TGTGCCAGCAGCTTTCTAGCGGGGGGAACAACCTACGAGCAGTACTTC. Protein product: CASSFLAGGTTYEQYF.

This chain joins TRBV11-3 and TRBJ2-3; possible D gene TRBD2, 6 bases. V lost 2 bases, J lost 3 bases, and 12 bases lay in between. The CDR3 has 15 amino acids. From germline, CDR1 is SGHNT and CDR2 YENEEA. This chain's CDR3 is CASSLSLARTDTQYF. The CDR3 DNA follows: TGTGCCAGCAGCTTATCCCTAGCGAGGACAGATACGCAGTATTTT.

The table lists this clonotype with a few counts. This chain joins TRBV4-1 and TRBJ2-7; D perhaps matches TRBD1 (5 bases). The V end lost 0 bases, the J end lost 3 bases, and 15 bases lay between the germline ends. CDR1 MGHRA and CDR2 YSYEKL come from the germline V gene. The CDR3 covers 16 residues. CDR3 amino acids: CASSQEIGADLYEQYF. The CDR3, as DNA: TGCGCCAGCAGCCAAGAGATAGGGGCGGACCTCTACGAGCAGTACTTC.

This chain joins TRBV7-2 and TRBJ2-7; weak D call: TRBD2 (6 bases). The CDR3 length is 17 residues. The V end lost 4 bases, the J end lost 3 bases, and 22 bases lay between the germline ends. The germline CDR1 and CDR2 sequences are SGHTA and FQGNSA. The CDR3 nucleotides read TGTGCCAGCAGCTCCCAAGACCGACTAGAGGTTTACTACGAGCAGTACTTC. It codes for CASSSQDRLEVYYEQYF.

This clonotype has a handful of counts. The chain carries TRBV5-1 and TRBJ2-7; 14 bases are a match to TRBD2. The V and J ends lost 5 bases and 6 bases, in that order; junction bases with no gene match: 13. The CDR3 totals 17 residues. Germline V CDR1 and CDR2: SGHRS, YFSETQ. The CDR3 reads CASSRLGGLAGVSEQYF. The CDR3 DNA follows: TGCGCCAGCAGTCGATTAGGGGGACTAGCGGGAGTTTCCGAGCAGTACTTC.

With respect to this clonotype: Germline is not matched at one junction end, which may reflect a read error. The chain uses TRBV20-1 and TRBJ2-3; the match to TRBD2 covers 8 bases. CDR1 and CDR2 (germline): DFQATT, SNEGSKA (reference sequence). The CDR3 runs to 12 residues. The CDR3: CSAWTSTDTQYF. DNA of the CDR3: TGCAGTGCATGGACTAGCACAGACACGCAGTATTTT.

This chain connects TRBV6-2 or TRBV6-3 to TRBJ1-1, with a weak D call TRBD1 (5 bases). The V gene lost 8 bases and the J gene lost 5 bases, with 45 bases spanning the gap. Per the germline V gene, CDR1 is MNHEY and CDR2 is SVGEGT. There are 23 residues in the CDR3. In DNA form, the CDR3 reads TGTGCCAGCCGCAGTGGTATCAACGCAGAGTACTATAGGATATTGTCTTGGGGGACTGAAGCTTTCTTT. Amino acids: CASRSGINAEYYRILSWGTEAFF.

This chain links TRBV7-3 with TRBJ2-3, with TRBD2 identical over 12 bases. Per the germline V gene, CDR1 is SGHTA and CDR2 is FQGTGA. The J segment lost 4 bases and the V segment lost 5 bases, leaving 7 bases of the junction unmatched. The CDR3 loop spans 16 amino acids. DNA for the CDR3: TGTGCCAGCAGCCCCTGGACTAGCGGGAACGCAGATACGCAGTATTTT. Residues: CASSPWTSGNADTQYF.

This sequence joins TRBV7-9 and TRBJ2-5, with TRBD1 matching over 9 bases. Germline CDR1 SEHNR, CDR2 FQNEAQ (reference sequence). This CDR3 has 16 amino acids. Unmatched junction bases numbered 12, after V lost 5 bases and J lost 5 bases. This chain's CDR3 is CASSPRVGQGLETQYF. CDR3 sequence (DNA): TGTGCCAGCAGCCCAAGAGTGGGACAGGGTCTGGAGACCCAGTACTTC.

The J gene is TRBJ2-5, the V gene TRBV29-1; tentatively, D is TRBD1 (5 bases). V dropped 4 bases and J dropped 11 bases, with 11 bases sitting between them. CDR1 is SQVTM and CDR2 is ANQGSEA in the germline V gene. This CDR3 is 10 amino acids long. The CDR3 loop is CSVGTGEQYF. For the CDR3, the DNA is TGCAGCGTTGGAACAGGAGAGCAGTACTTC.

The chain uses TRBV7-2 and TRBJ1-6; D is undetermined. Trimming stripped 5 bases from V and 4 bases from J, with 12 bases between. The V gene's germline CDR1 is SGHTA and CDR2 FQGNSA. The CDR3 contains 15 residues. Here the CDR3 DNA reads TGTGCCAGCAGCCCCCAAGTGCTGTATAATTCACCCCTCCACTTT. Translated: CASSPQVLYNSPLHF.

The sample holds a few counts of this clonotype. The gene calls are TRBV6-2 or TRBV6-3 and TRBJ2-5; a weak D match, TRBD2 (7 bases). Per the germline V gene, CDR1 is MNHEY and CDR2 is SVGEGT. This CDR3 is built from 16 residues. The V end was cut by 0 bases, the J end by 2 bases, with 13 bases between. Here the CDR3 reads CASSYSGRGPQETQYF. The CDR3 nucleotides read TGTGCCAGCAGTTACTCTGGGCGGGGGCCTCAAGAGACCCAGTACTTC.

The chain combines TRBV4-2 with TRBJ2-1; unclear D gene. This CDR3 is built from 13 residues. From germline, CDR1 is LGHNA and CDR2 YNFKEQ. V was trimmed by 1 base and J by 9 bases, leaving 10 bases between them. The CDR3 is CASSQVGAIEQFF. The CDR3 nucleotides are TGTGCCAGCAGCCAAGTCGGAGCTATTGAGCAGTTCTTC.

The chain uses TRBV13 and TRBJ1-2; no clear D gene. The V end lost 5 bases, the J end lost 4 bases, and 11 bases lay between the germline ends. The CDR3 is 13 residues long. CDR1 is PRHDT and CDR2 is FYEKMQ in the germline V gene (reference sequence). CDR3 bases: TGTGCCAGCAGCCCGCGGGGTGCCTATGGCTACACCTTC. Translated, it gives CASSPRGAYGYTF.

Points on this clonotype: A much larger clone is a single base away; this may be a read error. This chain joins TRBV6-5 and TRBJ2-7; unclear D gene. Germline V CDR1 and CDR2: MNHEY, SVGAGI. There are 12 residues in the CDR3. The CDR3 protein is CVSRRASCEQYF. In DNA, the CDR3 is TGTGTCAGCAGGAGAGCCTCCTGCGAGCAGTACTTC.

The chain uses TRBV3-1 and TRBJ2-1, with D possibly matching TRBD2 (7 bases). The V end lost 2 bases, the J end lost 15 bases, and 23 bases lay between the germline ends. Germline V CDR1 and CDR2: LGHDT, YNNKEL (reference sequence). CDR3 size: 15 residues. The CDR3 DNA follows: TGTGCCAGCAGCCAAAACACCGCGCGAGGGGGGGTTCCGTTCTTC. Translation: CASSQNTARGGVPFF.

The V gene is TRBV7-2, the J gene TRBJ1-2, with D maybe TRBD1 (5 bases). CDR3 size: 17 residues. V was shortened by 5 bases and J by 6 bases, with 25 bases between the two germline ends. Germline lookup yields CDR1 SGHTA and CDR2 FQGNSA. The CDR3 reads CASSIKTRRSRADGYTF. CDR3 nucleotide sequence: TGTGCCAGCAGCATTAAAACTAGGAGGAGCAGGGCCGATGGCTACACCTTC. Complete variable domain (other parts from reference TRBV7-2 and TRBJ1-2): GAGVSQSPSNKVTEKGKDVELRCDPISGHTALYWYRQSLGQGLEFLIYFQGNSAPDKSGLPSDRFSAERTGGSVSTLTIQRTQQEDSAVYLCASSIKTRRSRADGYTFGSGTRLTVV.